This passage covers 32 T cell receptor beta chains from one sample sequenced in a study of shared clonotypes between healthy human individuals. Sequencing was performed with immunoSEQ multiplex PCR; in TCRdb, only in-frame clones are kept and a portion is missing. The table lists more than 1,200,000 clones, less than 99% of them singletons. The sequenced sample consisted of naive CD4+ T cells sorted from blood. Subset denoted: CD45RA+ positively selected. The source of these receptors is a young man in good health.

As to this clone: The same CDR3 also results from other DNA sequences found in this sample. This chain connects TRBV5-4 to TRBJ2-2, with D uncertain. V was trimmed by 0 bases and J by 4 bases, leaving 4 bases between them. This CDR3 comprises 13 residues. In germline, CDR1 is SGHNT, CDR2 YYREEE (reference sequence). CDR3 residues: CASSLVGTGELFF. Here the CDR3 DNA reads TGTGCCAGCAGCTTGGTGGGCACCGGGGAGCTGTTTTTT.

The gene calls are TRBV11-2 and TRBJ1-1; D is uncertain. Germline CDR1 SGHAT, CDR2 FQNNGV. This CDR3 is built from 15 residues. V lost 5 bases, J lost 0 bases, and 13 bases lay in between. CDR3 in DNA: TGTGCCAGCAGCCTTCGGACCGACGTGAACACTGAAGCTTTCTTT. Amino acids: CASSLRTDVNTEAFF.

This rearrangement joins TRBV21-1 to TRBJ1-1. TRBV21-1 constitutes a pseudogene. The CDR3 is 15 residues long. The CDR3 protein is CASSTPRGRRTEAFF. CDR3 in DNA: TGTGCCAGCAGCACCCCCCGGGGGCGGAGGACTGAAGCTTTCTTT.

The gene calls are TRBV7-3 and TRBJ2-7, with a weak D call TRBD1 (6 bases). The CDR3 sequence is 13 residues long. V was cut by 0 bases and J by 4 bases, with 7 bases left in between. From germline, CDR1 is SGHTA and CDR2 FQGTGA. The CDR3 region has the DNA TGTGCCAGCAGCTTAACCGGACAGTACGAGCAGTACTTC. It translates to CASSLTGQYEQYF.

The chain has TRBV27 and TRBJ2-3; no clear D. Trimming left V 5 bases short and J 6 bases short, with 12 bases between. CDR1 is MNHEY and CDR2 is SMNVEV in the germline V gene (reference sequence). The CDR3 is 13 amino acids. CDR3 bases: TGTGCCAGCAGTAAGGGCAGTTGGGATACGCAGTATTTT. Protein: CASSKGSWDTQYF.

The chain carries TRBV7-8 and TRBJ2-7, with 7 bases that match TRBD1. CDR3 length: 14 residues. The V and J ends lost 2 bases and 2 bases, in that order; junction bases with no gene match: 3. The V gene's germline CDR1 is SGHVS and CDR2 FQNEAQ. The CDR3 nucleotides are TGTGCCAGCAGCTTACGGGACAGAACCTACGAGCAGTACTTC. Residues: CASSLRDRTYEQYF.

This clone was counted once. This sequence joins TRBV5-4 and TRBJ2-7; D is perhaps TRBD2 (5 bases). Germline CDR1 SGHNT, CDR2 YYREEE (reference sequence). The V and J ends lost 0 bases and 7 bases respectively, with 11 bases between them. The CDR3 length is 13 residues. CDR3 nucleotides: TGTGCCAGCAGCTTGGGGCTCCCGGGAGAGCAGTACTTC. It encodes CASSLGLPGEQYF.

The chain has TRBV27 and TRBJ2-2; 7 bases map to TRBD2. The CDR3 covers 14 residues. The V gene's germline CDR1 is MNHEY and CDR2 SMNVEV (reference sequence). The V segment lost 3 bases and the J segment 6 bases; nucleotides outside the gene matches: 4. CDR3 protein: CASSFRTSAGELFF. Written as DNA, the CDR3 is TGTGCCAGCAGTTTTCGTACTAGCGCCGGGGAGCTGTTTTTT.

The chain combines TRBV5-1 with TRBJ1-1; a possible D gene is TRBD1 (5 bases). CDR3 length: 18 amino acids. Trimming took 0 bases from V and 0 from J, leaving 18 bases between them. Germline CDR1 reads SGHRS; CDR2 reads YFSETQ. The chain's CDR3 is CASSLADSFISVNTEAFF. DNA for the CDR3: TGCGCCAGCAGCTTGGCTGACAGTTTTATTTCCGTGAACACTGAAGCTTTCTTT.

The rearrangement joins TRBV18 to TRBJ2-7; TRBD2 aligns across 10 bases. Unmatched junction bases numbered 8, after V lost 6 bases and J lost 3 bases. Germline loops: CDR1 KGHSH, CDR2 LQKENI. CDR3 length: 15 amino acids. The CDR3 loop is CASSPGTSDNYEQYF. The CDR3 DNA is TGTGCCAGCTCCCCCGGGACTAGCGATAACTACGAGCAGTACTTC.

This chain links TRBV10-1 with TRBJ1-1, with 7 bases fitting TRBD1. Germline V lookup: CDR1 WNHNN, CDR2 SYGVQD (reference sequence). The CDR3 extends over 13 amino acids. J was trimmed by 6 bases and V by 6 bases; bases with no gene match: 7. CDR3 nucleotides: TGCGCCAGCAGCAGACAGGGATTAGCTGAAGCTTTCTTT. It specifies CASSRQGLAEAFF.

This clone was counted a single time. This chain joins TRBV18 and TRBJ1-2; D unresolved. Deletions cut 2 bases from V and 5 bases from J, with 9 bases between. This CDR3 region has 13 residues. Per the germline V gene, CDR1 is KGHSH and CDR2 is LQKENI. The CDR3 region has the DNA TGTGCCAGCTCACCATTGGCAGATTATGGCTACACCTTC. It specifies CASSPLADYGYTF.

The chain joins TRBV5-1 to TRBJ1-2; no reliable D call. The ends were cut back, 0 bases at V and 5 bases at J, with 17 bases in the middle. The CDR3 contains 16 residues. Germline V gene data show CDR1 as SGHRS and CDR2 as YFSETQ. CDR3 DNA: TGCGCCAGCAGCTTGGGCGTGAGAGATTTAGGATATGGCTACACCTTC. It is translated as CASSLGVRDLGYGYTF.

This chain links TRBV5-8 with TRBJ2-1; the D gene is possibly TRBD2 (6 bases). The V end lost 4 bases, the J end lost 5 bases, and 22 bases lay between the germline ends. There are 17 residues in the CDR3. CDR1 is SGHTS, CDR2 YDEGEE, per germline. CDR3 DNA: TGTGCCAGCAGCAGGGTTGCTAGCGCCTTACTTCACAATGAGCAGTTCTTC. It yields the protein CASSRVASALLHNEQFF.

Note on this clone: The same CDR3 can be traced to other DNA sequences in this sample. J is TRBJ1-5 and V is TRBV30; D possibly corresponds to TRBD1 (5 bases). Between the trimmed V and J ends, which lost 2 bases and 3 bases, there was a span of 11 bases. The germline gives CDR1 GTSNPN, CDR2 SVGIG (reference sequence). The CDR3 covers 14 residues. The CDR3 sequence: CAWSRDRFNQPQHF. Here the CDR3 DNA reads TGTGCCTGGAGTCGGGACCGATTCAATCAGCCCCAGCATTTT.

The V call is TRBV10-3, the J call TRBJ2-7; TRBD2 is a possible D gene (6 bases). Germline CDR1 reads ENHRY; CDR2 reads SYGVKD. V dropped 7 bases and J dropped 2 bases, with 18 bases sitting between them. This CDR3 has 15 residues. CDR3 nucleotide sequence: TGTGCCATCAAACCCTCCCCGGGGGATCCCTACGAGCAGTACTTC. Translating gives CAIKPSPGDPYEQYF.

V and J are TRBV19 and TRBJ1-1; 8 bases map to TRBD1. In germline, CDR1 is LNHDA, CDR2 SQIVND (reference sequence). The CDR3 consists of 14 residues. Trimming at V came to 7 bases and at J to 1 base, leaving 5 bases not matched to a gene. The CDR3 reads CASTWTGTNTEAFF. The CDR3 DNA follows: TGTGCCAGTACGTGGACAGGGACGAACACTGAAGCTTTCTTT.

On this clone: Other DNA sequences in the sample encode the same CDR3. The rearrangement joins TRBV7-9 to TRBJ2-1; D is unclear. CDR3 length equals 12 residues. The V and J ends lost 0 bases and 6 bases respectively, with 3 bases between them. The germline V gene encodes CDR1 SEHNR and CDR2 FQNEAQ (reference sequence). The CDR3 DNA reads as TGTGCCAGCAGCTTAGCCCTCAATGAGCAGTTCTTC. Protein sequence: CASSLALNEQFF.

The chain is built from TRBV7-3 and TRBJ2-1, with TRBD2 matching 10 bases. Germline CDR1 reads SGHTA; CDR2 reads FQGTGA. The CDR3 totals 17 residues. The V gene end was trimmed by 3 bases and the J gene end by 3 bases; junction bases not matched to a gene: 8. The CDR3 DNA sequence: TGTGCCAGCAGCTTTATCCCAACTAGCGGGAACTACAATGAGCAGTTCTTC. It specifies CASSFIPTSGNYNEQFF.

This chain connects TRBV19 to TRBJ2-7; TRBD2 matches 11 bases. V was clipped by 3 bases and J by 4 bases; unmatched bases: 5. The CDR3 is 15 residues long. Germline V gene sequence: CDR1 LNHDA, CDR2 SQIVND (reference sequence). The DNA of the CDR3 is TGTGCCAGTAGTATCCTTAGCGGGAGGGCGTACGAGCAGTACTTC. As protein: CASSILSGRAYEQYF.

The chain recombines TRBV7-9 with TRBJ2-7; 8 nucleotides align to TRBD1. This CDR3 is 15 amino acids long. The V segment lost 3 bases and the J segment 4 bases; nucleotides outside the gene matches: 8. Germline CDR1 is SEHNR and CDR2 is FQNEAQ (reference sequence). The CDR3 sequence is CASSFRDRSQYEQYF. The CDR3 coding sequence is TGTGCCAGCAGCTTTCGGGACAGGTCGCAATACGAGCAGTACTTC.

The chain couples TRBV28 to TRBJ1-1; D gene uncertain. V shed 5 bases and J shed 0 bases, with 7 bases lying between them. The CDR3 is made up of 13 amino acids. From germline, CDR1 is MDHEN and CDR2 SYDVKM. Here the CDR3 DNA reads TGTGCCAGCAGTGTTGTAGTGAACACTGAAGCTTTCTTT. Protein sequence: CASSVVVNTEAFF. The whole variable domain, remainder taken from reference TRBV28 and TRBJ1-1, is DVKVTQSSRYLVKRTGEKVFLECVQDMDHENMFWYRQDPGLGLRLIYFSYDVKMKEKGDIPEGYSVSREKKERFSLILESASTNQTSMYLCASSVVVNTEAFFGQGTRLTVV.

With regard to this clone: Other DNA sequences of this sample code for an identical CDR3. The chain has TRBV5-1 and TRBJ2-1; 9 bases map to TRBD2. The CDR3 length is 14 residues. The germline CDR1 and CDR2 sequences are SGHRS and YFSETQ. Unmatched junction bases numbered 0, after V lost 5 bases and J lost 0 bases. The CDR3, as DNA: TGCGCCAGCAGGACTAGCGGCTCCTACAATGAGCAGTTCTTC. Translating it yields CASRTSGSYNEQFF.

The J gene is TRBJ1-2, the V gene TRBV9; 8 bases map to TRBD1. Germline V lookup: CDR1 SGDLS, CDR2 YYNGEE. The length of the CDR3 is 14 residues. V lost 3 bases, J lost 8 bases, and 9 bases stayed unmatched. CDR3 nucleotides: TGTGCCAGCAGCGCCGGACAGGGTGGTTACGGCTACACCTTC. Translated: CASSAGQGGYGYTF.

V and J are TRBV30 and TRBJ2-5; no definite D call. The CDR3 covers 13 residues. Germline V gene data show CDR1 as GTSNPN and CDR2 as SVGIG (reference sequence). The V gene lost 3 bases and the J gene lost 2 bases, with 10 bases spanning the gap. The CDR3: CAWRSDRQETQYF. The CDR3 DNA is TGTGCCTGGAGGAGTGATAGACAAGAGACCCAGTACTTC.

CDR3 sequence (DNA): TGTGCCAGCAGCCTTATGGGCTCTAGGGGCTCCTACAATGAGCAGTTCTTC. Amino acid sequence: CASSLMGSRGSYNEQFF. V is TRBV28 and J is TRBJ2-1; tentative D call: TRBD1 (5 bases). This CDR3 is 17 amino acids long. The germline V gene encodes CDR1 MDHEN and CDR2 SYDVKM. Trimming took off 6 bases at V and 0 bases at J, with 18 bases between the two ends.

The CDR3 DNA follows: TGTGCCAGCAGCCCCCGTCAGACGAATGAGCAGTTCTTC. Encoded protein: CASSPRQTNEQFF. V is TRBV7-3 and J is TRBJ2-1; D ambiguous. The CDR3 has 13 amino acids. The V gene's germline CDR1 is SGHTA and CDR2 FQGTGA. The ends were cut back, 5 bases at V and 7 bases at J, with 12 bases in the middle.

The V call is TRBV19, the J call TRBJ2-7; D possibly corresponds to TRBD1 (6 bases). CDR1 is LNHDA and CDR2 is SQIVND in the germline V gene (reference sequence). There are 15 residues in the CDR3. With 5 bases removed from V and 2 bases from J, the gap between germline ends came to 16 bases. The chain's CDR3 is CASSRTDSLAYEQYF. The CDR3 DNA reads TGTGCCAGTAGTCGGACAGACTCACTGGCCTACGAGCAGTACTTC. The variable domain in full, completed from reference TRBV19 and TRBJ2-7, reads DGGITQSPKYLFRKEGQNVTLSCEQNLNHDAMYWYRQDPGQGLRLIYYSQIVNDFQKGDIAEGYSVSREKKESFPLTVTSAQKNPTAFYLCASSRTDSLAYEQYFGPGTRLTVT.

The rearrangement links TRBV14 to TRBJ2-1; the match to TRBD2 covers 9 bases. V lost 3 bases and J lost 4; bases outside the gene matches: 4. The CDR3 spans 15 residues. Germline V gene sequence: CDR1 SGHDN, CDR2 FVKESK. CDR3: CASSHSGSKYNEQFF. The DNA of the CDR3 is TGTGCCAGCAGCCATAGCGGGAGTAAATACAATGAGCAGTTCTTC.

This clone was seen only once. The rearrangement uses TRBV11-3 and TRBJ2-7, with TRBD2 identical over 10 bases. The germline gives CDR1 SGHNT, CDR2 YENEEA. The CDR3 is 15 amino acids. V shed 3 bases and J 5 bases; nucleotides not matched to a gene: 7. In DNA form, the CDR3 reads TGTGCCAGCAGCTTGGGGCCGACTAGCGGGCACGAGCAGTACTTC. As protein: CASSLGPTSGHEQYF.

The chain has TRBV28 and TRBJ2-1; 8 positions match TRBD2. CDR1 MDHEN and CDR2 SYDVKM come from the germline V gene. This CDR3 comprises 16 residues. The junction had 15 bases not matched to a gene; V was cut back by 7 bases and J by 7 bases. CDR3 bases: TGTGCCAGCAAGCCCCTTGGCAGCGGGAGAGGTAATGAGCAGTTCTTC. Translated: CASKPLGSGRGNEQFF. The whole variable domain, filled in from reference TRBV28 and TRBJ2-1, reads DVKVTQSSRYLVKRTGEKVFLECVQDMDHENMFWYRQDPGLGLRLIYFSYDVKMKEKGDIPEGYSVSREKKERFSLILESASTNQTSMYLCASKPLGSGRGNEQFFGPGTRLTVL.

The chain employs TRBV19 and TRBJ1-2, with a weak D call TRBD1 (5 bases). Per the germline V gene, CDR1 is LNHDA and CDR2 is SQIVND (reference sequence). This CDR3 comprises 17 residues. Trimming took off 5 bases at V and 7 bases at J, with 26 bases between the two ends. For the CDR3, the DNA is TGTGCCAGTAGTCTTACAGGTTCTCTTCTCCAGATGGGTGGCTACACCTTC. Translated, it gives CASSLTGSLLQMGGYTF.